The clone carrying this T cell receptor (beta chain) was seen more than once but under ten times. This sample was taken from a study of T-cell reconstitution after alpha-beta-depleted transplantation in children. Germline loops: CDR1 SGHRS, CDR2 YFSETQ. V was shortened by 4 bases and J by 2 bases, with 9 bases between the two germline ends. This CDR3 spans 13 amino acids. TCRbeta library preparation incorporated unique molecular identifiers. Using its own MiXCR run on the PCR reads, TCRdb lists one record per CDR3 protein. The sample yields 250,000 to 350,000 distinct CDR3 sequences, roughly 9.5% seen once.

The chain links TRBV5-1 to TRBJ2-5; D unclear. The clonotype was recovered from a human donor who donated a stem cell graft to a child with SCID. The source material was PBMCs from the stem cell graft donor, sampled from the stem cell graft. CDR3 sequence reads: CASSLIPQETQYF. CDR3 coding DNA: TGCGCCAGCAGCCTAATACCTCAAGAGACCCAGTACTTC.